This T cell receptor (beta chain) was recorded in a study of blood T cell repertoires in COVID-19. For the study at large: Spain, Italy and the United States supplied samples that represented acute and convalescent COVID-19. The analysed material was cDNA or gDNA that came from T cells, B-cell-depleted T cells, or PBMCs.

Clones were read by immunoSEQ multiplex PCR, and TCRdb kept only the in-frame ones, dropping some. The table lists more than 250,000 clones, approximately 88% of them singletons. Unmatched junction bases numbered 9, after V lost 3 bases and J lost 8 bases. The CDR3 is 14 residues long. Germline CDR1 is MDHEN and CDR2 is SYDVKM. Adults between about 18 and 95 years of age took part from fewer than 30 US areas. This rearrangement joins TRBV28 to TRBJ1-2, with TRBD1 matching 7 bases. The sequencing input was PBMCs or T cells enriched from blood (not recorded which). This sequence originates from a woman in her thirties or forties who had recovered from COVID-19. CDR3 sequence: CASSFKTGSRGYTF. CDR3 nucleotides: TGTGCCAGCAGTTTTAAGACAGGGTCGAGGGGCTACACCTTC.